The 32 T cell receptor beta chains listed next were all sequenced from one sample in a study of OX40 agonist ivuxolimab in advanced cancers. The method was immunoSEQ multiplex PCR; TCRdb's version includes in-frame clones alone and lacks a portion of them. The sample records about 7,700 clones, 75% to 90% being singletons. The specimen comprised CD4+ or CD8+ T cells sorted from blood, sampled in a trial of the OX40 agonist ivuxolimab. The receptors derive from an adult with an advanced solid tumor such as melanoma, head and neck, liver or kidney cancer.

This rearrangement joins TRBV6-1 to TRBJ2-7; 10 nucleotides line up with TRBD1. In germline, CDR1 is MNHNS, CDR2 SASEGT. CDR3 length: 14 amino acids. The ends lost 7 bases at V and 4 bases at J; junction bases unmatched: 7. The CDR3 region is CASTTGGFTYEQYF. The CDR3 nucleotides read TGTGCCAGCACGACAGGGGGCTTTACATACGAGCAGTACTTC.

The J gene is TRBJ2-5, the V gene TRBV7-2, with TRBD1 as a possible D gene (6 bases). The J call may be in error: the DNA end matches TRBJ2-7 better. Germline-derived CDR1 and CDR2 are SGHTA and FQGNSA. The CDR3 spans 14 residues. This chain's CDR3 is CASSFFRGTYEQYF. CDR3 nucleotide sequence: TGTGCCAGCAGCTTTTTCAGGGGAACCTACGAGCAGTACTTC.

The J gene is TRBJ2-1, the V gene TRBV25-1; 10 positions match TRBD2. The CDR3 length is 16 residues. CDR1 is MGHDK, CDR2 SYGVNS, per germline. V was pared by 7 bases and J by 6 bases, with 12 bases of the junction left unmatched. CDR3 loop: CASTEGLSGRVNEQFF. The CDR3 nucleotides are TGTGCCAGCACAGAAGGGCTGAGCGGGAGGGTCAATGAGCAGTTCTTC.

The chain couples TRBV4-3 to TRBJ2-7; maybe TRBD1 (6 bases). Per the germline V gene, CDR1 is LGHNA and CDR2 is YSLEER. The ends were cut back, 1 base at V and 2 bases at J, with 24 bases in the middle. This CDR3 comprises 19 residues. The CDR3 DNA sequence: TGCGCCAGCAGCCAAGCTCCATTCGCTCAAACGACAGGTCCCTACGAGCAGTACTTC. It is translated as CASSQAPFAQTTGPYEQYF.

This clone came up once. The genes are TRBV27 and TRBJ1-5; D is uncertain. The CDR3 is 16 amino acids. V lost 6 bases and J 0 bases, leaving 15 bases between the germline ends. Looked up from germline, CDR1 is MNHEY and CDR2 is SMNVEV (reference sequence). This CDR3 reads CASRRGSAASNQPQHF. The DNA of the CDR3 is TGTGCCAGCAGGCGTGGGAGTGCAGCTAGCAATCAGCCCCAGCATTTT.

This clone has more than one count but fewer than ten. The rearrangement uses TRBV7-2 and TRBJ2-3, with TRBD1 matching 9 bases. Germline lookup yields CDR1 SGHTA and CDR2 FQGNSA. Trimming cost V 3 bases and J 3 bases; bases outside gene matches: 10. This CDR3 region has 17 residues. The CDR3 bases are TGTGCCAGCAGCTTTGGGAAAAACAGGGGGCAAACAGATACGCAGTATTTT. This codes for CASSFGKNRGQTDTQYF.

The rearrangement uses TRBV2 and TRBJ2-5, with TRBD1 identical over 8 bases. V lost 2 bases to trimming and J lost 5 bases; unmatched junction nucleotides: 13. CDR1 is SNHLY and CDR2 is FYNNEI in the germline V gene. The length of the CDR3 is 17 residues. CDR3 nucleotide sequence: TGTGCCAGCAGTGAAAGGAGTTTCGGCCAGGGGGCTGAGACCCAGTACTTC. Translation: CASSERSFGQGAETQYF.

The chain joins TRBV7-9 to TRBJ2-1; weak D call: TRBD2 (6 bases). Germline V gene sequence: CDR1 SEHNR, CDR2 FQNEAQ (reference sequence). The ends were cut back, 1 base at V and 5 bases at J, with 9 bases in the middle. The CDR3 sequence is 14 residues long. The CDR3 nucleotides are TGTGCCAGCAGCTTAGATCGCGGGGACAATGAGCAGTTCTTC. Its translation is CASSLDRGDNEQFF.

V usage is TRBV4-3 and J usage is TRBJ2-3; D is uncertain. This CDR3 is 15 amino acids long. Germline CDR1 LGHNA, CDR2 YSLEER. Trimming removed 1 base at V and 0 bases at J, with 8 bases between. The CDR3 protein is CASSQGPTSTDTQYF. The CDR3 DNA sequence: TGCGCCAGCAGCCAAGGGCCGACGAGCACAGATACGCAGTATTTT.

This clone was seen just once. As DNA, the CDR3 is TGTGCCAGCAGCTTCCCGGGCGAGCAGTACTTC. Translated: CASSFPGEQYF. The rearrangement joins TRBV7-2 to TRBJ2-7, with D uncertain. CDR3 length: 11 residues. CDR1 SGHTA and CDR2 FQGNSA come from the germline V gene. V lost 3 bases and J 6 bases, leaving 6 bases between the germline ends.

The chain uses TRBV7-9 and TRBJ1-1, with TRBD1 as a possible D gene (6 bases). The ends were cut back, 0 bases at V and 8 bases at J, with 13 bases in the middle. From germline, CDR1 is SEHNR and CDR2 FQNEAQ (reference sequence). The CDR3 runs to 14 residues. This CDR3 reads CASSLAGNREEAFF. CDR3 bases: TGTGCCAGCAGCTTAGCGGGCAACAGGGAAGAAGCTTTCTTT. The whole variable domain, filled in from reference TRBV7-9 and TRBJ1-1, reads DTGVSQNPRHKITKRGQNVTFRCDPISEHNRLYWYRQTLGQGPEFLTYFQNEAQLEKSRLLSDRFSAERPKGSFSTLEIQRTEQGDSAMYLCASSLAGNREEAFFGQGTRLTVV.

This clone was found a few times. The V call is TRBV4-2, the J call TRBJ1-5; 7 nucleotides agree with TRBD1. The length of the CDR3 is 16 residues. Losses at the gene ends were 0 bases for V and 9 bases for J; bases not matched to a gene: 11. Germline V gene lookup returns CDR1 LGHNA and CDR2 YNFKEQ. CDR3 DNA: TGTGCCAGCAGCCAAGATCTAGGGGACAGCATTCGGCCCCAGCATTTT. Its translation: CASSQDLGDSIRPQHF.

The chain couples TRBV5-4 to TRBJ2-2, with 7 nucleotides matching TRBD1. The germline V gene has CDR1 SGHNT and CDR2 YYREEE (reference sequence). The length of the CDR3 is 17 residues. With 4 bases clipped from V and 5 bases from J, the junction kept 14 bases outside the gene matches. The CDR3, as DNA: TGTGCCAGCAGCCCCTCGGTGGTAGGGGGCAATACCGGGGAGCTGTTTTTT. Translating it yields CASSPSVVGGNTGELFF.

The CDR3 loop is CASSRKREHEQFF. The CDR3, as DNA: TGTGCCAGCAGTCGTAAACGGGAGCATGAGCAGTTCTTC. The V call is TRBV6-5, the J call TRBJ2-1; tentative D call: TRBD2 (6 bases). The CDR3 length is 13 residues. The germline V gene has CDR1 MNHEY and CDR2 SVGAGI. The ends were cut back, 5 bases at V and 8 bases at J, with 13 bases in the middle.

V is TRBV7-2 and J is TRBJ2-7, with unresolved D. Germline loops: CDR1 SGHTA, CDR2 FQGNSA. CDR3 length: 12 amino acids. The germline V and J ends were trimmed by 8 bases and 3 bases, with 11 bases remaining between them. In DNA form, the CDR3 reads TGTGCCAGCCAAGAGTGGGGCTACGAGCAGTACTTC. Amino acids: CASQEWGYEQYF. The variable domain in full, with the rest retrieved from reference TRBV7-2 and TRBJ2-7, is GAGVSQSPSNKVTEKGKDVELRCDPISGHTALYWYRQSLGQGLEFLIYFQGNSAPDKSGLPSDRFSAERTGGSVSTLTIQRTQQEDSAVYLCASQEWGYEQYFGPGTRLTVT.

This chain connects TRBV28 to TRBJ2-3, with 11 positions matching TRBD2. The germline V gene encodes CDR1 MDHEN and CDR2 SYDVKM. The junction had 9 bases not matched to a gene; V was cut back by 5 bases and J by 8 bases. CDR3 length: 15 amino acids. The CDR3 reads CASSTSGGSRGTQYF. The CDR3 DNA sequence: TGTGCCAGCAGTACTAGCGGGGGAAGTCGGGGTACGCAGTATTTT.

The gene calls are TRBV4-2 and TRBJ2-7; no clear D gene. Deletions cut 0 bases from V and 4 bases from J, with 22 bases between. The V gene's germline CDR1 is LGHNA and CDR2 YNFKEQ. The CDR3 consists of 18 residues. CDR3 protein: CASSQDRGPARYRYEQYF. CDR3 sequence (DNA): TGTGCCAGCAGCCAAGATAGAGGCCCCGCACGGTATAGGTACGAGCAGTACTTC.

The rearrangement uses TRBV9 and TRBJ2-6; 9 bases are a match to TRBD2. After removal of 4 bases from V and 4 bases from J, the junction contained 18 bases not matched to a gene. This CDR3 spans 20 amino acids. The germline CDR1 and CDR2 sequences are SGDLS and YYNGEE. CDR3 residues: CASSPHDGGRAGVGANVLTF. In nucleotides, the CDR3 is TGTGCCAGCAGCCCGCACGATGGCGGGAGGGCTGGCGTCGGGGCCAACGTCCTGACTTTC.

This chain uses TRBV30 with TRBJ1-1; D is undetermined. The CDR3 spans 12 residues. Germline V CDR1 and CDR2: GTSNPN, SVGIG (reference sequence). Between the trimmed V and J ends, which lost 1 base and 11 bases, there was a span of 14 bases. The CDR3 DNA reads TGTGCCTGGAGTGCCTCGGTTCGTCCTGCTTTCTTT. Translating it yields CAWSASVRPAFF.

The chain joins TRBV14 to TRBJ2-2; D call uncertain. V lost 2 bases and J lost 2, with 15 bases in between. The V gene's germline CDR1 is SGHDN and CDR2 FVKESK. This CDR3 has 17 amino acids. CDR3 in DNA: TGTGCCAGCAGCCAAAGGTTCAGGCAAAGTAACACCGGGGAGCTGTTTTTT. It translates to CASSQRFRQSNTGELFF.

The rearrangement uses TRBV7-2 and TRBJ2-3; D ambiguous. Trimming removed 2 bases at V and 0 bases at J, with 6 bases between. The CDR3 contains 14 residues. The germline V gene encodes CDR1 SGHTA and CDR2 FQGNSA. The CDR3, as DNA: TGTGCCAGCAGCTTAAGGGTCAGCACAGATACGCAGTATTTT. It encodes CASSLRVSTDTQYF.

The table lists this clone with a few counts. The genes are TRBV4-3 and TRBJ2-3; D may be TRBD1 (6 bases). CDR1 LGHNA and CDR2 YSLEER come from the germline V gene. The CDR3 consists of 14 residues. The V end was cut by 3 bases, the J end by 2 bases, with 9 bases between. Written as DNA, the CDR3 is TGCGCCAGCAGCCATGACAGGCTCACAGATACGCAGTATTTT. Amino acid sequence: CASSHDRLTDTQYF.

CDR3 loop: CAWSGQGDWAFF. In DNA, the CDR3 is TGTGCCTGGAGTGGACAGGGCGATTGGGCTTTCTTT. V and J are TRBV30 and TRBJ1-1; 7 nucleotides agree with TRBD1. The CDR3 totals 12 residues. Germline CDR1 GTSNPN, CDR2 SVGIG (reference sequence). With 1 base clipped from V and 11 bases from J, the junction kept 7 bases outside the gene matches.

The chain employs TRBV7-8 and TRBJ2-6; D unclear. Trimming cost V 5 bases and J 1 base, with 6 bases left between them. Germline CDR1 SGHVS, CDR2 FQNEAQ. The CDR3 consists of 14 residues. In DNA form, the CDR3 reads TGTGCCAGCAGCCCAGGATCTGGGGCCAACGTCCTGACTTTC. Its protein product is CASSPGSGANVLTF.

The V and J genes are TRBV6-4 and TRBJ2-1; 8 nucleotides line up with TRBD2. The CDR3 sequence is 15 residues long. Germline V gives CDR1 MRHNA, CDR2 SNTAGT. V lost 6 bases, J lost 7 bases, and 11 bases stayed unmatched. CDR3 nucleotides: TGTGCCAGCAGCCCCCTCCGGGGGGGGTTGAATGAGCAGTTCTTC. Protein product: CASSPLRGGLNEQFF.

J is TRBJ2-5 and V is TRBV5-1; D is uncertain. CDR1 is SGHRS, CDR2 YFSETQ, per germline. V lost 0 bases to trimming and J lost 0 bases, with 0 bases between them. This CDR3 spans 12 amino acids. CDR3 nucleotide sequence: TGCGCCAGCAGCTTGGACCAAGAGACCCAGTACTTC. Its translation: CASSLDQETQYF.

The chain is built from TRBV6-1 and TRBJ2-1; 7 nucleotides line up with TRBD2. Per the germline V gene, CDR1 is MNHNS and CDR2 is SASEGT. The CDR3 sequence is 17 residues long. V was clipped by 1 base and J by 4 bases; unmatched bases: 10. The CDR3 nucleotides read TGTGCCAGCAGTGAAGGACTCGGGGCAGCGGGATACAATGAGCAGTTCTTC. Protein sequence: CASSEGLGAAGYNEQFF.

The V and J genes are TRBV29-1 and TRBJ2-1; tentative D call: TRBD2 (5 bases). V shed 2 bases and J shed 5 bases, with 16 bases lying between them. Germline CDR1 is SQVTM and CDR2 is ANQGSEA. The CDR3 runs 15 residues. CDR3 in DNA: TGCAGCGTTGAAATTGTAAGGGTCGGGGACAATGAGCAGTTCTTC. Protein: CSVEIVRVGDNEQFF.

The chain links TRBV7-2 to TRBJ2-5; TRBD1 aligns across 8 bases. Germline CDR1 is SGHTA and CDR2 is FQGNSA. The CDR3 has 15 residues. V was clipped by 5 bases and J by 5 bases; unmatched bases: 10. The CDR3 here is CASSRHRGSGETQYF. The CDR3 nucleotides are TGTGCCAGCAGCCGCCACAGGGGGTCAGGGGAGACCCAGTACTTC.

The chain couples TRBV19 to TRBJ1-3; no firm D call. This CDR3 region has 15 residues. In germline, CDR1 is LNHDA, CDR2 SQIVND (reference sequence). With 0 bases removed from V and 0 bases from J, the gap between germline ends came to 6 bases. The chain's CDR3 is CASSIDRSSGNTIYF. In DNA form, the CDR3 reads TGTGCCAGTAGTATAGACCGGAGCTCTGGAAACACCATATATTTT.

This chain joins TRBV7-2 and TRBJ2-7; D is uncertain. CDR1 and CDR2 (germline): SGHTA, FQGNSA. The V end was cut by 1 base, the J end by 6 bases, with 16 bases between. The CDR3 contains 15 residues. The CDR3 loop reads CASSLGQVVYSEQYF. The CDR3 nucleotides are TGTGCCAGCAGCTTAGGGCAGGTGGTCTATAGCGAGCAGTACTTC.

The rearrangement links TRBV27 to TRBJ1-4; D unclear. Germline V lookup: CDR1 MNHEY, CDR2 SMNVEV (reference sequence). Trimming took 3 bases from V and 5 from J, leaving 13 bases between them. The CDR3 has 15 amino acids. Here the CDR3 reads CASSFTGVRNEKLFF. CDR3 DNA: TGTGCCAGCAGTTTTACCGGGGTGAGGAATGAAAAACTGTTTTTT.